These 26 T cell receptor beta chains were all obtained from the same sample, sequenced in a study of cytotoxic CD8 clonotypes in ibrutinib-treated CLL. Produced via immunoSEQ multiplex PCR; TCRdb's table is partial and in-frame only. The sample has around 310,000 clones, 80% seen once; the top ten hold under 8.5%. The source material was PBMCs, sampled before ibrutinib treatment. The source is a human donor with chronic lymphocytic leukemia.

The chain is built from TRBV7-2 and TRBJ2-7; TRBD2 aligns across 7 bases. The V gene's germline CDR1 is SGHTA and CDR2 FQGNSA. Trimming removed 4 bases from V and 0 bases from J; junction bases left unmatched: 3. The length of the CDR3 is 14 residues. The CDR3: CASSSQRDSYEQYF. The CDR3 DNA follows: TGTGCCAGCAGCTCACAGCGGGACTCCTACGAGCAGTACTTC. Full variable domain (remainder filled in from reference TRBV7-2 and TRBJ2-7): GAGVSQSPSNKVTEKGKDVELRCDPISGHTALYWYRQSLGQGLEFLIYFQGNSAPDKSGLPSDRFSAERTGGSVSTLTIQRTQQEDSAVYLCASSSQRDSYEQYFGPGTRLTVT.

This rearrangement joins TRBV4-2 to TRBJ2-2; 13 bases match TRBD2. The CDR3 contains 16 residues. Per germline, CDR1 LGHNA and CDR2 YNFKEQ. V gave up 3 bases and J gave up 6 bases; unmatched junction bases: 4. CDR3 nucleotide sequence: TGTGCCAGCAGCCAGGGACTAGCGGGACGGTCCGGGGAGCTGTTTTTT. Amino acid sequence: CASSQGLAGRSGELFF.

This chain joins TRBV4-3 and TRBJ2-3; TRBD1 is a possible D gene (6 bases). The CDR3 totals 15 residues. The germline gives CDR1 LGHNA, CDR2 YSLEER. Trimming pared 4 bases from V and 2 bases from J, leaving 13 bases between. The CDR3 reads CASSPGTPNTDTQYF. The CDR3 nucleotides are TGCGCCAGCAGCCCCGGGACACCAAACACAGATACGCAGTATTTT.

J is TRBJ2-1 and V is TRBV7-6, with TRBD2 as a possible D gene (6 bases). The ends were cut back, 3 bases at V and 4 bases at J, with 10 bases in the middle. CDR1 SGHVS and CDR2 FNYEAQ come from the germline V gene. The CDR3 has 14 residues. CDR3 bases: TGTGCCAGCAGCTTTAGGCGGGATTACAATGAGCAGTTCTTC. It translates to CASSFRRDYNEQFF.

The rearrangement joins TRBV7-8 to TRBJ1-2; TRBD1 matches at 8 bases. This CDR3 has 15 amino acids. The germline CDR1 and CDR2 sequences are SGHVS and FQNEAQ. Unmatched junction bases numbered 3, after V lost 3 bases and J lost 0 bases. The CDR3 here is CASSLDRVANYGYTF. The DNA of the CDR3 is TGTGCCAGCAGCTTGGACAGGGTAGCTAACTATGGCTACACCTTC.

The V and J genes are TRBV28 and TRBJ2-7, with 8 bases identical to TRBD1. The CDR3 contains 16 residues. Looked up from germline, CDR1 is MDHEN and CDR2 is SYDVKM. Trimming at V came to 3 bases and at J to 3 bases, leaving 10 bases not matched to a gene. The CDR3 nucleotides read TGTGCCAGCAGTTTCCTAGGGGTGGGACAGGTCTACGAGCAGTACTTC. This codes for CASSFLGVGQVYEQYF.

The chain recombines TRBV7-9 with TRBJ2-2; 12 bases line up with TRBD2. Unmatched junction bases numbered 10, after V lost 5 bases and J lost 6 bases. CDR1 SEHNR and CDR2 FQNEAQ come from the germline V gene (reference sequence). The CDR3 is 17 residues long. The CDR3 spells CASSPLRLAGDPGELFF. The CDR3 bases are TGTGCCAGCAGCCCGCTTAGACTAGCGGGAGATCCCGGGGAGCTGTTTTTT.

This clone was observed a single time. CDR3 sequence: CASSQENDLAGSYEQYF. CDR3 bases: TGCGCCAGCAGCCAAGAGAATGATCTAGCTGGCTCCTACGAGCAGTACTTC. The chain is built from TRBV4-1 and TRBJ2-7; maybe TRBD2 (5 bases). This CDR3 has 17 residues. CDR1 and CDR2 from the germline V gene are MGHRA and YSYEKL. The V gene lost 0 bases and the J gene lost 0 bases, with 15 bases spanning the gap.

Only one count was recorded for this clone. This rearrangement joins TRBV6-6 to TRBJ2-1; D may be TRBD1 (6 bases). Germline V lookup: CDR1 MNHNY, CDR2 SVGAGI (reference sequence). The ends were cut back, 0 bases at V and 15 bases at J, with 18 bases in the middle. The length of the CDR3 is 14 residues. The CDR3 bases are TGTGCCAGCAGTTACTCTCCACAGGGCCCTCCCCTGTTCTTC. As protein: CASSYSPQGPPLFF.

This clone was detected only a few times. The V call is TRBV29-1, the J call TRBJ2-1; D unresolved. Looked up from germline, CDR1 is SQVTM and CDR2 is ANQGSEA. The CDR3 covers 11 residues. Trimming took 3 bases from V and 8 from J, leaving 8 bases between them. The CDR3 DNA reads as TGCAGCGTTGACGGGTGGGATGAGCAGTTCTTC. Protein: CSVDGWDEQFF.

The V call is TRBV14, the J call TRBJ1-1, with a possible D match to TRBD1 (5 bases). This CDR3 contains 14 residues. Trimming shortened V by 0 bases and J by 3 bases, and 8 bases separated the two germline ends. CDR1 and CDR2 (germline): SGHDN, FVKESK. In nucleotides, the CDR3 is TGTGCCAGCAGCCAAGACACCAGGGACACTGAAGCTTTCTTT. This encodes CASSQDTRDTEAFF.

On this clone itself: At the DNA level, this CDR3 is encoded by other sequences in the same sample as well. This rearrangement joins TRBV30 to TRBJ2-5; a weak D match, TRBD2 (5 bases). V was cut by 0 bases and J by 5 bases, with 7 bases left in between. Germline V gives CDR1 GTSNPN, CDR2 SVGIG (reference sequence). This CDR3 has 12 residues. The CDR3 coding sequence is TGTGCCTGGAGTGTGGGCGGGGAGACCCAGTACTTC. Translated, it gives CAWSVGGETQYF.

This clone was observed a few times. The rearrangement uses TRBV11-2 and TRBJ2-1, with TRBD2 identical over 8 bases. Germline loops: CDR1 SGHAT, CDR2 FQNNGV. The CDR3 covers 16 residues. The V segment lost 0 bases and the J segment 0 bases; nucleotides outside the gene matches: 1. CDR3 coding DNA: TGTGCCAGCAGCTTAGAAAGCGGGAGCTCCTACAATGAGCAGTTCTTC. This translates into CASSLESGSSYNEQFF.

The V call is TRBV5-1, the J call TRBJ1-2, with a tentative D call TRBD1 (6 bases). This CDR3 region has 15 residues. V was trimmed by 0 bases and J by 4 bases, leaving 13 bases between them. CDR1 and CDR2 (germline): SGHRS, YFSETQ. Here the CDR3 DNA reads TGCGCCAGCAGCTTGGAGGTATCGGGGGCCTATGGCTACACCTTC. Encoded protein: CASSLEVSGAYGYTF.

The CDR3 loop is CASSPDNLYGYTF. The CDR3 nucleotides read TGTGCCAGCAGTCCAGACAACCTCTATGGCTACACCTTC. The gene calls are TRBV27 and TRBJ1-2; D remains ambiguous. This CDR3 contains 13 residues. Germline-derived CDR1 and CDR2 are MNHEY and SMNVEV (reference sequence). V lost 5 bases and J 4 bases, leaving 11 bases between the germline ends.

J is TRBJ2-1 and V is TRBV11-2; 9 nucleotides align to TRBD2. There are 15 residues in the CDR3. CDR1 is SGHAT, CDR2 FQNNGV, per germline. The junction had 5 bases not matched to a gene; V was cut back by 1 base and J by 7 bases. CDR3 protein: CASSLGAGGLNEQFF. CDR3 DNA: TGTGCCAGCAGCTTAGGAGCGGGAGGCCTGAATGAGCAGTTCTTC. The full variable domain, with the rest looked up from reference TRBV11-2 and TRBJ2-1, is EAGVAQSPRYKIIEKRQSVAFWCNPISGHATLYWYQQILGQGPKLLIQFQNNGVVDDSQLPKDRFSAERLKGVDSTLKIQPAKLEDSAVYLCASSLGAGGLNEQFFGPGTRLTVL.

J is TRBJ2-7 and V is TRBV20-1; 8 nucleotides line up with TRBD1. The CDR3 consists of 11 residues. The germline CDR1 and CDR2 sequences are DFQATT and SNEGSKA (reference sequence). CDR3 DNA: TGCAGAACGGACAGGGTGGGGGAGCAGTACTTC. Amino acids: CRTDRVGEQYF.

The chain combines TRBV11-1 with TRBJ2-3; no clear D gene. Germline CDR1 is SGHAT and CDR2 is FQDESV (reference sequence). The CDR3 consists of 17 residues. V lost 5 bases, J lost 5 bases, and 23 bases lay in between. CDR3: CASSPSPHWALGDTQYF. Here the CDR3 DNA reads TGTGCCAGCAGCCCCAGCCCGCATTGGGCTCTTGGAGATACGCAGTATTTT.

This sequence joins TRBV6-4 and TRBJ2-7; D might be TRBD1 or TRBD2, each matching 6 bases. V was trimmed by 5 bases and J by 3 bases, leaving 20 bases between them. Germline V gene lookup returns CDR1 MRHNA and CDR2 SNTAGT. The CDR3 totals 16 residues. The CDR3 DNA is TGTGCCAGCAGTTTAACCCGCTCGGGGGCTGGCTACGAGCAGTACTTC. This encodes CASSLTRSGAGYEQYF.

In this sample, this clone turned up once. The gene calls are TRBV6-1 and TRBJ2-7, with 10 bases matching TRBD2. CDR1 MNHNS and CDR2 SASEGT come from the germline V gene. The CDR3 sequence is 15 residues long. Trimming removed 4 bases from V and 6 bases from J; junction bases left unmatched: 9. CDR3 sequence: CASSALRLAGVEQYF. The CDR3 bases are TGTGCCAGCAGTGCTCTCCGGCTAGCGGGAGTCGAGCAGTACTTC.

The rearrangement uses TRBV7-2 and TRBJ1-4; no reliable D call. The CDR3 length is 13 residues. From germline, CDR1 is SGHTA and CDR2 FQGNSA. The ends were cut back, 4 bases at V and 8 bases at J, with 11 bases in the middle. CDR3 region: CASSSPGGEKLFF. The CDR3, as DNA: TGTGCCAGCAGCTCGCCGGGTGGCGAAAAACTGTTTTTT.

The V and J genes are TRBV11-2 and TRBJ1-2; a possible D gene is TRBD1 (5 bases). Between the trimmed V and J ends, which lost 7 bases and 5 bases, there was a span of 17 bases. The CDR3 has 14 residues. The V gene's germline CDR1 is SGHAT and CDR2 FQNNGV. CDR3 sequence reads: CASTPGVGVYGYTF. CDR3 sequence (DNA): TGTGCCAGCACCCCCGGGGTGGGGGTATATGGCTACACCTTC.

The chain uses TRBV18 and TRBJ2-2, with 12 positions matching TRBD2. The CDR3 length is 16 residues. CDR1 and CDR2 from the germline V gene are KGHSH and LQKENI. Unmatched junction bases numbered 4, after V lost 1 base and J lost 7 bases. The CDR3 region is CASSPQTSGSIGELFF. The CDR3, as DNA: TGTGCCAGCTCACCACAGACTAGCGGGAGTATCGGGGAGCTGTTTTTT.

The CDR3 DNA reads TGTGCCAGCAGCTTGACTGACAGGGCGGCTGGAAACACCATATATTTT. This codes for CASSLTDRAAGNTIYF. The V call is TRBV7-6, the J call TRBJ1-3; 7 bases agree with TRBD1. V shed 3 bases and J 2 bases; nucleotides not matched to a gene: 7. Germline V gene lookup returns CDR1 SGHVS and CDR2 FNYEAQ. This CDR3 has 16 amino acids.

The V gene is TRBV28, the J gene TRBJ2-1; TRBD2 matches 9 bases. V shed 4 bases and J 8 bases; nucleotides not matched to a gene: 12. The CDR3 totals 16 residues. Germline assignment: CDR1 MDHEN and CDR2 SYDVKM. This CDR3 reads CASSSPGGRAGHEQFF. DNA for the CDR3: TGTGCCAGCAGTTCCCCTGGCGGGAGGGCCGGGCATGAGCAGTTCTTC.

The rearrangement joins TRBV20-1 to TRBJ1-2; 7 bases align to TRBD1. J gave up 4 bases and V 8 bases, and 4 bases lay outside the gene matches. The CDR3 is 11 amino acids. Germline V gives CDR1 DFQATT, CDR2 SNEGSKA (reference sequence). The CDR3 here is CSKQGPYGYTF. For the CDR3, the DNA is TGCAGTAAACAGGGGCCCTATGGCTACACCTTC.